The clone carrying this TCR beta chain was recorded only once. Its specificity is not known. Generated by immunoSEQ multiplex PCR, the TCRdb table keeps only in-frame clones and is missing some. The sample contains some 120,000 clones, approximately 85% of which appear only once. CDR3 length: 15 amino acids. Looked up from germline, CDR1 is SGDLS and CDR2 is YYNGEE. The trim removed 5 bases at V and 3 bases at J, leaving 8 bases unmatched. This record belongs to a study of T cell responses to AZD1222 COVID-19 vaccine. General study results and limits: Reportedly, nearly half the spike-specific TCRs target unmutated variant regions. It should be noted that donors were predominantly white British and more often female, and clonal diversity was possibly underestimated. After the peak T cell response, and only then, were repertoires sampled.

The chain carries TRBV9 and TRBJ2-3; 8 positions match TRBD2. The material sequenced was peripheral blood, taken 28 days after the second AZD1222 dose. This clonotype originated in an adult who received the AZD1222 COVID-19 vaccine. The CDR3 spells CASSLSGVETDTQYF. CDR3 DNA: TGTGCCAGCAGTCTTAGCGGGGTAGAGACAGATACGCAGTATTTT.